The 23 T cell receptor beta chains below all came from one sample that was sequenced in a study of T cells after yellow fever vaccination. TCRdb recomputed calls from the 5' RACE reads with MiXCR, one row per CDR3 protein. This sample carries approximately 550,000 distinct CDR3 sequences, over 15% of them seen once, and the ten largest clones take approximately 15%. Material: PBMCs, obtained 15 days after the yellow fever booster vaccination. Every receptor here comes from a man under 40 who received the YFV17D yellow fever vaccine.

The rearrangement links TRBV12-3 or TRBV12-4 to TRBJ2-3; 7 bases fit TRBD2. Losses at the gene ends were 7 bases for V and 2 bases for J; bases not matched to a gene: 9. The CDR3 extends over 15 amino acids. As DNA, the CDR3 is TGTGCCAGCACCCTGGGGGGGGTTAACACAGATACGCAGTATTTT. Amino acid sequence: CASTLGGVNTDTQYF.

This rearrangement joins TRBV5-1 to TRBJ2-3, with a weak D call TRBD2 (7 bases). Trimming left V 4 bases short and J 2 bases short, with 17 bases between. The germline CDR1 and CDR2 sequences are SGHRS and YFSETQ. The CDR3 runs to 16 residues. CDR3 sequence reads: CASSRGGAWTTDTQYF. CDR3 coding DNA: TGCGCCAGCAGCCGAGGGGGGGCTTGGACCACAGATACGCAGTATTTT.

In this sample, this clonotype turned up a few times. The gene calls are TRBV7-6 and TRBJ2-6; D call uncertain. Germline V gives CDR1 SGHVS, CDR2 FNYEAQ. The length of the CDR3 is 17 residues. The germline V and J ends were trimmed by 1 base and 0 bases, with 10 bases remaining between them. The CDR3 loop reads CASSLEPGTSGANVLTF. The CDR3 DNA follows: TGTGCCAGCAGCTTAGAACCGGGTACCTCTGGGGCCAACGTCCTGACTTTC.

The chain recombines TRBV5-5 with TRBJ1-2, with TRBD1 as a possible D gene (6 bases). In germline, CDR1 is SGHKS, CDR2 YYEKEE (reference sequence). Trimming removed 4 bases at V and 3 bases at J, with 13 bases between. The CDR3 length is 14 residues. Here the CDR3 DNA reads TGTGCCAGCAGCATGACGACAGGAGACTATGGCTACACCTTC. It is translated as CASSMTTGDYGYTF.

V and J are TRBV18 and TRBJ2-2; D possibly corresponds to TRBD1 (5 bases). V dropped 1 base and J dropped 0 bases, with 9 bases sitting between them. This CDR3 region has 16 residues. Germline V lookup: CDR1 KGHSH, CDR2 LQKENI. The CDR3 protein is CASSPLWTTNTGELFF. CDR3 nucleotides: TGTGCCAGCTCACCACTATGGACAACGAACACCGGGGAGCTGTTTTTT.

The chain couples TRBV20-1 to TRBJ2-1; D may be TRBD1 or TRBD2 (6 bases each). With 4 bases removed from V and 7 bases from J, the gap between germline ends came to 26 bases. The CDR3 runs 17 residues. Looked up from germline, CDR1 is DFQATT and CDR2 is SNEGSKA (reference sequence). The CDR3 sequence: CSATTGDLGGRINEQFF. Written as DNA, the CDR3 is TGCAGTGCTACTACTGGCGACTTGGGGGGCCGGATTAATGAGCAGTTCTTC.

This clonotype occurred many times. The V and J genes are TRBV9 and TRBJ2-2; D not resolved. Germline CDR1 SGDLS, CDR2 YYNGEE. This CDR3 contains 13 residues. Between the trimmed V and J ends, which lost 3 bases and 4 bases, there was a span of 7 bases. The CDR3 bases are TGTGCCAGCAGCGCAACGGTCACCGGGGAGCTGTTTTTT. This sequence encodes CASSATVTGELFF. Full variable domain (remainder filled in from reference TRBV9 and TRBJ2-2): DSGVTQTPKHLITATGQRVTLRCSPRSGDLSVYWYQQSLDQGLQFLIQYYNGEERAKGNILERFSAQQFPDLHSELNLSSLELGDSALYFCASSATVTGELFFGEGSRLTVL.

This clonotype has only a few counts. V is TRBV15 and J is TRBJ2-1, with D possibly being TRBD2 (5 bases). Germline values: CDR1 LNHNV, CDR2 YYDKDF (reference sequence). The CDR3 extends over 19 amino acids. V was pared by 2 bases and J by 0 bases, with 20 bases between. The CDR3 DNA reads TGTGCCACCAGCAGACCTCCTCTATATTTGGGGAGCTCCTACAATGAGCAGTTCTTC. This translates into CATSRPPLYLGSSYNEQFF.

This clonotype turned up a few times. The chain recombines TRBV5-1 with TRBJ2-7; 7 nucleotides line up with TRBD2. The V gene's germline CDR1 is SGHRS and CDR2 YFSETQ. CDR3 length equals 17 residues. J lost 6 bases, V lost 0 bases, and 15 bases had no gene match. CDR3 in amino acids: CASSLAGVGGVTSEQYF. The CDR3 region has the DNA TGCGCCAGCAGCTTGGCGGGCGTGGGAGGGGTCACCTCCGAGCAGTACTTC. Looking up the rest from reference TRBV5-1 and TRBJ2-7 gives the full variable domain: KAGVTQTPRYLIKTRGQQVTLSCSPISGHRSVSWYQQTPGQGLQFLFEYFSETQRNKGNFPGRFSGRQFSNSRSEMNVSTLELGDSALYLCASSLAGVGGVTSEQYFGPGTRLTVT.

V is TRBV11-1 and J is TRBJ2-1, with D possibly being TRBD1 or TRBD2 (6 bases each). V was clipped by 5 bases and J by 7 bases, with 27 bases between them. Germline V gene sequence: CDR1 SGHAT, CDR2 FQDESV (reference sequence). The length of the CDR3 is 18 residues. The CDR3 loop reads CASSQGGSAGTSRNEQFF. In DNA form, the CDR3 reads TGTGCCAGCAGCCAAGGGGGTTCGGCGGGAACCTCCCGGAATGAGCAGTTCTTC.

The chain recombines TRBV15 with TRBJ2-2; no clear D gene. CDR1 is LNHNV, CDR2 YYDKDF, per germline (reference sequence). V was pared by 5 bases and J by 1 base, with 8 bases between. The CDR3 runs 14 residues. The CDR3 bases are TGTGCCACCAGCGATGGCTGGAACACCGGGGAGCTGTTTTTT. This gives the protein CATSDGWNTGELFF.

This clonotype came up many times. The chain has TRBV29-1 and TRBJ2-1; no definite D call. CDR1 is SQVTM, CDR2 ANQGSEA, per germline. V was trimmed by 7 bases and J by 0 bases, leaving 10 bases between them. This CDR3 region has 13 residues. CDR3 sequence: CSAMDASYNEQFF. CDR3 DNA sequence: TGCAGCGCAATGGACGCCTCCTACAATGAGCAGTTCTTC.

The chain uses TRBV4-3 and TRBJ2-3; D remains ambiguous. Germline loops: CDR1 LGHNA, CDR2 YSLEER. The V gene lost 0 bases and the J gene lost 6 bases, with 10 bases spanning the gap. This CDR3 has 14 residues. The CDR3 DNA follows: TGCGCCAGCAGCCAAGATCCGGCAGCCGATACGCAGTATTTT. It encodes CASSQDPAADTQYF.

This clonotype was found a few times. The V and J genes are TRBV7-8 and TRBJ2-7, with TRBD2 as a possible D gene (5 bases). Germline V CDR1 and CDR2: SGHVS, FQNEAQ. V lost 3 bases, J lost 1 base, and 10 bases lay in between. The CDR3 loop spans 14 amino acids. CDR3 amino acids: CASSLRAQSYEQYF. Here the CDR3 DNA reads TGTGCCAGCAGCTTGAGGGCCCAATCCTACGAGCAGTACTTC.

There are a few counts of this clonotype. V and J are TRBV6-2 or TRBV6-3 and TRBJ1-5, with a tentative D call TRBD1 (6 bases). Trimming took off 7 bases at V and 6 bases at J, with 22 bases between the two ends. From germline, CDR1 is MNHEY and CDR2 SVGEGT. This CDR3 contains 16 residues. The CDR3 reads CASTEGGETRSQPQHF. The DNA of the CDR3 is TGTGCCAGCACAGAGGGGGGAGAGACCCGGAGTCAGCCCCAGCATTTT.

The CDR3, as DNA: TGTGCCAGCAGAGCCCTAGCGGGAGTCCCAGAGACCCAGTACTTC. Amino acids: CASRALAGVPETQYF. The gene calls are TRBV12-3 or TRBV12-4 and TRBJ2-5, with 10 nucleotides matching TRBD2. The CDR3 covers 15 residues. The V gene end was trimmed by 6 bases and the J gene end by 4 bases; junction bases not matched to a gene: 8.

This chain's CDR3 is CASSLRVARNEAFF. The CDR3, as DNA: TGTGCCAGCAGTTTAAGGGTAGCTCGTAATGAAGCTTTCTTT. This chain connects TRBV12-3 or TRBV12-4 to TRBJ1-1; unclear D gene. Trimming left V 2 bases short and J 7 bases short, with 14 bases between. The CDR3 consists of 14 residues.

This clonotype showed up just a few times. V and J are TRBV9 and TRBJ2-7, with D perhaps assigned TRBD1 or TRBD2 (5 bases each). The ends were cut back, 3 bases at V and 4 bases at J, with 17 bases in the middle. CDR3 length: 15 amino acids. Germline V gene lookup returns CDR1 SGDLS and CDR2 YYNGEE. The CDR3 DNA is TGTGCCAGCAGCGCCGATCCGGGACGGAGGTACGAGCAGTACTTC. Protein sequence: CASSADPGRRYEQYF.

This chain joins TRBV7-2 and TRBJ2-5, with 7 bases that match TRBD2. The CDR3 is 15 residues long. V gave up 0 bases and J gave up 5 bases; unmatched junction bases: 6. CDR1 is SGHTA and CDR2 is FQGNSA in the germline V gene. The CDR3 loop reads CASSLALGGVETQYF. CDR3 bases: TGTGCCAGCAGCTTAGCGCTGGGAGGGGTTGAGACCCAGTACTTC.

This chain uses TRBV25-1 with TRBJ2-7, with TRBD2 matching over 7 bases. The CDR3 extends over 13 amino acids. Germline CDR1 reads MGHDK; CDR2 reads SYGVNS. V lost 5 bases, J lost 6 bases, and 7 bases stayed unmatched. CDR3 sequence: CASSWGRAREQYF. The CDR3 region has the DNA TGTGCCAGCAGTTGGGGGAGGGCTCGCGAGCAGTACTTC.

There are a few counts of this clonotype. The chain links TRBV7-6 to TRBJ2-7, with 10 bases aligning to TRBD1. Per the germline V gene, CDR1 is SGHVS and CDR2 is FNYEAQ. The CDR3 consists of 16 residues. Trimming at V came to 2 bases and at J to 5 bases, leaving 9 bases not matched to a gene. The CDR3 DNA reads TGTGCCAGCAGCTTATACGCGGGGGACAGGGGCCACGAGCAGTACTTC. Residues: CASSLYAGDRGHEQYF.

The rearrangement links TRBV20-1 to TRBJ2-5; a weak D match, TRBD2 (5 bases). Germline CDR1 and CDR2: DFQATT and SNEGSKA (reference sequence). There are 13 residues in the CDR3. The V end lost 3 bases, the J end lost 3 bases, and 11 bases lay between the germline ends. The CDR3 DNA sequence: TGCAGTGCTAGGCTAGCCAGGAAAGAGACCCAGTACTTC. Amino acids: CSARLARKETQYF.

This clonotype was detected a few times. The chain recombines TRBV10-3 with TRBJ2-3, with a weak D call TRBD1 (6 bases). The germline V gene has CDR1 ENHRY and CDR2 SYGVKD. This CDR3 is 15 amino acids long. Trimming took 0 bases from V and 0 from J, leaving 7 bases between them. Written as DNA, the CDR3 is TGTGCCATCAGTGAGTCCCAGGGGAGCACAGATACGCAGTATTTT. Translation gives CAISESQGSTDTQYF.